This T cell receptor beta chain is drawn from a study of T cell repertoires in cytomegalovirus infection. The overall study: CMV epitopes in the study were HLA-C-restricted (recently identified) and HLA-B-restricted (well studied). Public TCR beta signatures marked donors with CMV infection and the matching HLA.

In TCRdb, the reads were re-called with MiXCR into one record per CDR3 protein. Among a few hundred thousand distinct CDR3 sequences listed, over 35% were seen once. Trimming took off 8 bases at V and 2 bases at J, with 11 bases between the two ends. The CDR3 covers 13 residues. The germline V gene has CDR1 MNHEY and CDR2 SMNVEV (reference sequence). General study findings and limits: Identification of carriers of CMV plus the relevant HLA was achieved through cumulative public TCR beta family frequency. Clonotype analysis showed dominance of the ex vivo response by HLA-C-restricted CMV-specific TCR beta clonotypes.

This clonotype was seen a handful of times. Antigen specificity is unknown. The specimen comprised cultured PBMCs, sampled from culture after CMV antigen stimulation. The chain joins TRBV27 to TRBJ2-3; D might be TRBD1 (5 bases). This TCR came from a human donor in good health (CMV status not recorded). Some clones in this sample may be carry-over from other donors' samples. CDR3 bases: TGTGCCAGCTTAGGACACAACACAGATACGCAGTATTTT. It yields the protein CASLGHNTDTQYF.